These 15 T cell receptor beta chains share one sample of origin, sequenced in a study of blood T cell repertoires in COVID-19. Produced via immunoSEQ multiplex PCR; TCRdb's table is partial and in-frame only. The data show tens of thousands of clones, with 87% seen just once and roughly a fifth held by the top ten. Sample: peripheral blood. These receptors were taken from a woman of 80 years or more with COVID-19, enrolled during active disease.

The V and J genes are TRBV3-1 (or the pseudogene TRBV3-2) and TRBJ1-1; D might be TRBD1 (5 bases). V was shortened by 3 bases and J by 7 bases, with 15 bases between the two germline ends. The CDR3 loop spans 14 amino acids. Germline CDR1 and CDR2: LGHDT and YNNKEL (reference sequence). CDR3 in amino acids: CASSQVQGVGEAFF. CDR3 coding DNA: TGTGCCAGCAGCCAGGTTCAGGGCGTCGGTGAAGCTTTCTTT.

The genes are TRBV5-6 and TRBJ2-5; the match to TRBD1 covers 9 bases. Germline V gene data show CDR1 as SGHDT and CDR2 as YYEEEE. The CDR3 loop spans 14 amino acids. V shed 5 bases and J 5 bases; nucleotides not matched to a gene: 7. The CDR3 protein is CASRPQGAGETQYF. The CDR3 nucleotides are TGTGCCAGCAGACCACAGGGGGCCGGGGAGACCCAGTACTTC.

This clone was recorded only once. V gene TRBV2 combines with J gene TRBJ1-1; 11 bases fit TRBD1. CDR3 length equals 13 residues. After removal of 6 bases from V and 5 bases from J, the junction contained 2 bases not matched to a gene. Germline assignment: CDR1 SNHLY and CDR2 FYNNEI. The CDR3 DNA is TGTGCCAGCAGGGGGGACAGGGGGACTGAAGCTTTCTTT. Residues: CASRGDRGTEAFF.

The CDR3 DNA sequence: TGTGCCAGTAGTCCTGGGACAAGGCATAATTCACCCCTCCACTTT. It translates to CASSPGTRHNSPLHF. The V gene is TRBV19, the J gene TRBJ1-6; D might be TRBD1 (6 bases). Germline V gene data show CDR1 as LNHDA and CDR2 as SQIVND (reference sequence). This CDR3 region has 15 residues. The germline V and J ends were trimmed by 5 bases and 5 bases, with 13 bases remaining between them.

The gene calls are TRBV5-4 and TRBJ1-6; weak D call: TRBD1 (5 bases). The V gene's germline CDR1 is SGHNT and CDR2 YYREEE (reference sequence). The germline V and J ends were trimmed by 0 bases and 9 bases, with 10 bases remaining between them. The CDR3 loop spans 14 amino acids. CDR3 loop: CASSLVREGSPLHF. The CDR3 DNA sequence: TGTGCCAGCAGCTTGGTCAGGGAGGGTTCACCCCTCCACTTT.

V gene TRBV7-9 combines with J gene TRBJ2-7, with 10 positions matching TRBD1. This CDR3 region has 17 residues. In germline, CDR1 is SEHNR, CDR2 FQNEAQ (reference sequence). V trimming: 5 bases; J trimming: 5 bases; junction bases outside the gene matches: 15. The CDR3 DNA is TGTGCCAGCAGCCCAGGGGCAGGGACAGGGGTTTCTGACGAGCAGTACTTC. Translated, it gives CASSPGAGTGVSDEQYF.

The chain employs TRBV9 and TRBJ2-7; TRBD2 matches at 11 bases. Germline values: CDR1 SGDLS, CDR2 YYNGEE. The CDR3 has 16 residues. V was clipped by 4 bases and J by 0 bases; unmatched bases: 6. The CDR3 reads CASSIQGLADSYEQYF. CDR3 in DNA: TGTGCCAGCAGCATACAGGGACTAGCGGACTCCTACGAGCAGTACTTC.

This chain uses TRBV27 with TRBJ2-3; 9 positions match TRBD1. This CDR3 is 14 amino acids long. V lost 3 bases to trimming and J lost 7 bases; unmatched junction nucleotides: 5. The V gene's germline CDR1 is MNHEY and CDR2 SMNVEV (reference sequence). The CDR3 loop is CASSLGQGRNTQYF. CDR3 nucleotide sequence: TGTGCCAGCAGTTTGGGACAGGGACGGAATACGCAGTATTTT.

The chain has TRBV25-1 and TRBJ2-4; 7 bases fit TRBD1. The CDR3 totals 15 residues. CDR1 MGHDK and CDR2 SYGVNS come from the germline V gene. V was pared by 7 bases and J by 4 bases, with 10 bases of the junction left unmatched. Here the CDR3 reads CASTTTRDRKNIQYF. For the CDR3, the DNA is TGTGCCAGCACCACCACCCGGGACAGAAAAAACATTCAGTACTTC.

J is TRBJ1-1 and V is TRBV5-1; a possible D gene is TRBD1 (6 bases). Trimming stripped 0 bases from V and 3 bases from J, with 6 bases between. The CDR3 is made up of 13 amino acids. CDR1 is SGHRS, CDR2 YFSETQ, per germline. The CDR3 region has the DNA TGCGCCAGCAGCTTGGGGACAGACACTGAAGCTTTCTTT. Its protein product is CASSLGTDTEAFF.

DNA of the CDR3: TGCGCCAGCTACAGGGCCCCGAATGAGAACACTGAAGCTTTCTTT. Amino acids: CASYRAPNENTEAFF. This chain connects TRBV5-1 to TRBJ1-1; a possible D gene is TRBD1 (6 bases). CDR3 length: 15 residues. V was clipped by 7 bases and J by 1 base, with 17 bases between them. Per germline, CDR1 SGHRS and CDR2 YFSETQ.

The chain employs TRBV5-4 and TRBJ1-1; 8 bases line up with TRBD1. Trimming removed 1 base from V and 8 bases from J; junction bases left unmatched: 4. Germline CDR1 and CDR2: SGHNT and YYREEE (reference sequence). This CDR3 has 13 residues. CDR3 coding DNA: TGTGCCAGCAGCTTGTTCGGGGACAGGGAAGCTTTCTTT. It codes for CASSLFGDREAFF.

The J gene is TRBJ2-7, the V gene TRBV2, with 7 bases aligning to TRBD2. The germline CDR1 and CDR2 sequences are SNHLY and FYNNEI. This CDR3 has 15 residues. J gave up 4 bases and V 1 base, and 7 bases lay outside the gene matches. The CDR3 nucleotides read TGTGCCAGCAGTGAAGGGGGGGGGAGGAGTTACGAGCAGTACTTC. It codes for CASSEGGGRSYEQYF. Full variable domain (missing parts from reference TRBV2 and TRBJ2-7): EPEVTQTPSHQVTQMGQEVILRCVPISNHLYFYWYRQILGQKVEFLVSFYNNEISEKSEIFDDQFSVERPDGSNFTLKIRSTKLEDSAMYFCASSEGGGRSYEQYFGPGTRLTVT.

The J gene is TRBJ1-4, the V gene TRBV19, with D perhaps matching TRBD1 (5 bases). This CDR3 has 15 residues. CDR1 is LNHDA, CDR2 SQIVND, per germline (reference sequence). Trimming shortened V by 6 bases and J by 4 bases, and 15 bases separated the two germline ends. In nucleotides, the CDR3 is TGTGCCAGTAGCCTTAACAGGAGACTTAATGAAAAACTGTTTTTT. The encoded protein is CASSLNRRLNEKLFF.

This clone was seen just once. The rearrangement links TRBV6-5 to TRBJ1-1, with D unclear. Germline V gene sequence: CDR1 MNHEY, CDR2 SVGAGI. The CDR3 extends over 14 amino acids. V dropped 6 bases and J dropped 0 bases, with 11 bases sitting between them. CDR3 sequence (DNA): TGTGCCAGCAGAAGGCTACAGATGAACACTGAAGCTTTCTTT. This translates into CASRRLQMNTEAFF.